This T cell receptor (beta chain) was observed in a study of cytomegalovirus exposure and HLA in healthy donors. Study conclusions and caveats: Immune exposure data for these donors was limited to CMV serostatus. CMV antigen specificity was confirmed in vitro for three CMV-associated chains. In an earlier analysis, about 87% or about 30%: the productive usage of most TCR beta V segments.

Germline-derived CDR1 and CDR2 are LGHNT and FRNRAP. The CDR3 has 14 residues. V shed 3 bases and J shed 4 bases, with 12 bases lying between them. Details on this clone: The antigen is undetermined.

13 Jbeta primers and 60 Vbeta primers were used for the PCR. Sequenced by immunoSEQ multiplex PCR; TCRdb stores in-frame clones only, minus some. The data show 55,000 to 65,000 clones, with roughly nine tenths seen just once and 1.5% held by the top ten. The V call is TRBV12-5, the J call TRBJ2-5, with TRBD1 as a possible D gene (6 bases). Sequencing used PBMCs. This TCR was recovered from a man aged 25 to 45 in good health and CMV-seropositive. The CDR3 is CASGLGTPRETQYF. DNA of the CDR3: TGTGCTAGTGGTTTAGGGACACCTCGAGAGACCCAGTACTTC.